A selection of T cell receptor beta chains follows, all from one sample in a study of tumor-infiltrating lymphocytes in primary liver carcinoma. MiXCR, run by TCRdb on the multiplex PCR reads, gives a single entry per CDR3 protein. The sample shows over 100,000 distinct CDR3 sequences, about two thirds of them seen only once. The material sequenced was tumor-adjacent normal liver tissue. All receptors derive from a woman aged 60-75 years with primary liver carcinoma and hepatitis B virus infection. The CDR3 runs from the conserved cysteine through the conserved F or W. The order of the fields is J gene, V gene, clone size, CDR3 protein. Expanded clones get a size class; other rows say once, few or many, or leave the size out.

TRBJ2-5 TRBV6-6 . CASSYSRTGGETRYF
TRBJ1-4 TRBV12-3/TRBV12-4 . CASSFRKGLYEKLFF
TRBJ2-1 TRBV20-1 . CSVPGLATYNEQFF
TRBJ2-7 TRBV14 . CASSQDIKRALYEQYF
TRBJ1-5 TRBV29-1 . CSVITRRGQLQHF
TRBJ2-3 TRBV12-3/TRBV12-4 large CASSSGGLTTDTQYF
TRBJ1-3 TRBV29-1 . CSDWDGYSGNTIYF
TRBJ2-7 TRBV6-5 many CASRQAYEQYF
TRBJ1-5 TRBV6-5 many CASSSGTGAQPQHF
TRBJ2-2 TRBV11-2 once CASNPSTEDIGELFF
TRBJ2-6 TRBV7-8 . CASSMGTLRQGANFLTF
TRBJ2-2 TRBV11-2 . CASSLVGGRDTGELIF
TRBJ2-7 TRBV11-2 . CANSYGGRTLGSEQYF
TRBJ2-3 TRBV7-9 . CANSPGQGPTDTQYF
TRBJ1-1 TRBV11-1 . CADSLEGTGYPEASF